This T cell receptor (beta chain) was observed in a study of neurological immune-mediated disorders. This clonotype was recorded at least ten times. This CDR3 contains 13 residues. The V gene's germline CDR1 is SEHNR and CDR2 FQNEAQ (reference sequence). The V end lost 6 bases, the J end lost 5 bases, and 11 bases lay between the germline ends. cDNA synthesis was performed by 5'RACE with 10-nucleotide random UMIs. TCRdb re-called the 5' RACE reads with MiXCR, one entry per CDR3 protein. The data show 18,000 or so distinct CDR3 sequences, with roughly 15% seen just once and 7.8% held by the top ten. The sequenced material came from CD4+ T cells from blood. The source is an older woman with HTLV-1-associated myelopathy (HAM/TSP). The V call is TRBV7-9, the J call TRBJ2-1; D is unresolved. CDR3: CASRTPRDNEQFF. For the CDR3, the DNA is TGTGCCAGCAGAACCCCCCGGGACAATGAGCAGTTCTTC.